This entry lists 22 T cell receptor beta chains sequenced from one sample in a study of OX40 agonist ivuxolimab in advanced cancers. The protocol was immunoSEQ multiplex PCR, while the TCRdb copy is restricted to in-frame clones and leaves out a portion. Among fewer than 85,000 clones listed, roughly 90% were seen once. Sequencing used CD4+ or CD8+ T cells sorted from blood, obtained in a trial of the OX40 agonist ivuxolimab. The receptors come from an adult with an advanced solid tumor such as melanoma, head and neck, liver or kidney cancer.

The rearrangement links TRBV6-6 to TRBJ2-2, with 8 bases identical to TRBD2. The V segment lost 0 bases and the J segment 6 bases; nucleotides outside the gene matches: 6. Germline V CDR1 and CDR2: MNHNY, SVGAGI (reference sequence). The CDR3 has 16 residues. The CDR3 nucleotides are TGTGCCAGCAGTTACTCCCCGGGACTAGAGGCCGGGGAGCTGTTTTTT. Its translation: CASSYSPGLEAGELFF.

CDR3 amino acids: CASSAGTNTGELFF. DNA of the CDR3: TGTGCCAGCAGTGCCGGGACAAACACCGGGGAGCTGTTTTTT. The genes are TRBV6-4 and TRBJ2-2; D is perhaps TRBD1 (6 bases). CDR3 length equals 14 residues. V gave up 4 bases and J gave up 2 bases, with 8 bases separating them. Germline V gene sequence: CDR1 MRHNA, CDR2 SNTAGT.

The chain recombines TRBV7-9 with TRBJ1-5, with 8 bases lining up with TRBD1. After removal of 5 bases from V and 6 bases from J, the junction contained 6 bases not matched to a gene. The CDR3 is 14 residues long. CDR1 SEHNR and CDR2 FQNEAQ come from the germline V gene (reference sequence). DNA for the CDR3: TGTGCCAGCAGCCCGACAGGGGTAGGTCAGCCCCAGCATTTT. Translated: CASSPTGVGQPQHF.

This chain joins TRBV19 and TRBJ2-5; D call uncertain. CDR3 length: 14 amino acids. Between the trimmed V and J ends, which lost 3 bases and 5 bases, there was a span of 13 bases. Germline lookup yields CDR1 LNHDA and CDR2 SQIVND (reference sequence). The CDR3 reads CASSMYRNDETQYF. CDR3 sequence (DNA): TGTGCCAGTAGTATGTACCGGAACGACGAGACCCAGTACTTC.

CDR3 residues: CASSFSQGGETQYF. Written as DNA, the CDR3 is TGTGCCAGCAGCTTCTCACAGGGCGGGGAGACCCAGTACTTC. J is TRBJ2-5 and V is TRBV5-6; D perhaps matches TRBD1 (6 bases). V gave up 2 bases and J gave up 5 bases, with 13 bases separating them. The CDR3 runs 14 residues. Germline V CDR1 and CDR2: SGHDT, YYEEEE.

The table lists this clone with a count of one. V gene TRBV11-1 combines with J gene TRBJ2-5; 9 bases agree with TRBD1. Germline CDR1 reads SGHAT; CDR2 reads FQDESV (reference sequence). J was trimmed by 2 bases and V by 6 bases; bases with no gene match: 7. CDR3 length: 15 amino acids. Here the CDR3 reads CASRFRQGVQETQYF. The CDR3 DNA reads as TGTGCCAGCAGGTTTAGACAGGGGGTACAAGAGACCCAGTACTTC.

The chain joins TRBV5-6 to TRBJ2-7, with a weak D call TRBD1 (5 bases). Between the trimmed V and J ends, which lost 0 bases and 5 bases, there was a span of 9 bases. CDR1 and CDR2 (germline): SGHDT, YYEEEE. This CDR3 comprises 13 residues. The CDR3 DNA follows: TGTGCCAGCAGCTTGGGCCCGACAGACGAGCAGTACTTC. Amino acid sequence: CASSLGPTDEQYF.

The V call is TRBV9, the J call TRBJ2-4; D gene uncertain. Germline assignment: CDR1 SGDLS and CDR2 YYNGEE. This CDR3 spans 13 amino acids. The ends were cut back, 4 bases at V and 2 bases at J, with 7 bases in the middle. The CDR3 reads CASSPDPKNIQYF. The CDR3, as DNA: TGTGCCAGCAGCCCCGACCCCAAAAACATTCAGTACTTC.

This clone was recorded only once. V usage is TRBV29-1 and J usage is TRBJ2-1; D remains ambiguous. The CDR3 totals 14 residues. CDR1 and CDR2 (germline): SQVTM, ANQGSEA. V gave up 7 bases and J gave up 3 bases, with 16 bases separating them. The CDR3 sequence is CSGRSTPHYNEQFF. DNA of the CDR3: TGCAGCGGTCGCAGCACTCCCCACTACAATGAGCAGTTCTTC.

This CDR3 is CASSSRDTEAFF. The CDR3 DNA sequence: TGTGCCAGTAGCTCCCGCGACACTGAAGCTTTCTTT. V and J are TRBV19 and TRBJ1-1; D is unclear. With 6 bases removed from V and 3 bases from J, the gap between germline ends came to 8 bases. Germline V gives CDR1 LNHDA, CDR2 SQIVND (reference sequence). The CDR3 covers 12 residues. Variable domain in full (rest from reference TRBV19 and TRBJ1-1): DGGITQSPKYLFRKEGQNVTLSCEQNLNHDAMYWYRQDPGQGLRLIYYSQIVNDFQKGDIAEGYSVSREKKESFPLTVTSAQKNPTAFYLCASSSRDTEAFFGQGTRLTVV.

This chain uses TRBV9 with TRBJ1-2; unclear D gene. Per germline, CDR1 SGDLS and CDR2 YYNGEE. The V end lost 0 bases, the J end lost 4 bases, and 7 bases lay between the germline ends. CDR3 size: 13 residues. CDR3 in DNA: TGTGCCAGCAGCGTAGGGGTCAGCTATGGCTACACCTTC. This translates into CASSVGVSYGYTF.

This chain uses TRBV4-2 with TRBJ2-7, with TRBD2 matching 10 bases. CDR1 LGHNA and CDR2 YNFKEQ come from the germline V gene. This CDR3 contains 16 residues. With V trimmed by 3 bases and J by 0 bases, 5 bases remained unmatched. The CDR3 loop reads CASSHLSGRTSYEQYF. CDR3 DNA sequence: TGTGCCAGCAGCCACCTTAGCGGGAGGACCTCCTACGAGCAGTACTTC.

This clone appeared once. This chain uses TRBV30 with TRBJ1-4, with D hard to call. Germline V lookup: CDR1 GTSNPN, CDR2 SVGIG (reference sequence). The germline V and J ends were trimmed by 2 bases and 8 bases, with 9 bases remaining between them. The CDR3 totals 12 residues. The CDR3 sequence is CAWSRVEEKLFF. CDR3 bases: TGTGCCTGGAGTAGGGTAGAGGAAAAACTGTTTTTT.

This chain joins TRBV4-3 and TRBJ2-3, with TRBD1 matching over 8 bases. This CDR3 is 17 amino acids long. CDR1 and CDR2 (germline): LGHNA, YSLEER. V lost 1 base, J lost 2 bases, and 8 bases stayed unmatched. Written as DNA, the CDR3 is TGCGCCAGCAGCCAAGGCGTGCCGGGACAGGTCACAGATACGCAGTATTTT. This sequence encodes CASSQGVPGQVTDTQYF.

The chain links TRBV28 to TRBJ2-3; 7 bases match TRBD1. The V segment lost 6 bases and the J segment 7 bases; nucleotides outside the gene matches: 13. This CDR3 comprises 15 residues. The germline CDR1 and CDR2 sequences are MDHEN and SYDVKM. The CDR3 spells CASSPPRGGWNTQYF. The CDR3 nucleotides read TGTGCCAGCAGCCCCCCTCGAGGGGGCTGGAATACGCAGTATTTT.

The chain couples TRBV7-2 to TRBJ1-2; 7 bases agree with TRBD1. Per germline, CDR1 SGHTA and CDR2 FQGNSA. The junction had 9 bases not matched to a gene; V was cut back by 4 bases and J by 4 bases. The CDR3 has 15 amino acids. The CDR3 sequence is CASSSDRDGIYGYTF. In nucleotides, the CDR3 is TGTGCCAGCAGCTCCGACAGGGATGGGATCTATGGCTACACCTTC.

The chain employs TRBV25-1 and TRBJ2-6; 7 positions agree with TRBD1. Germline V lookup: CDR1 MGHDK, CDR2 SYGVNS. The CDR3 runs to 15 residues. Trimming took 5 bases from V and 1 from J; bases not matched to a gene: 2. In DNA form, the CDR3 reads TGTGCCAGCAGTCGGGACAGATCTGGGGCCAACGTCCTGACTTTC. It specifies CASSRDRSGANVLTF. The full variable domain, completed using reference TRBV25-1 and TRBJ2-6, is EADIYQTPRYLVIGTGKKITLECSQTMGHDKMYWYQQDPGMELHLIHYSYGVNSTEKGDLSSESTVSRIRTEHFPLTLESARPSHTSQYLCASSRDRSGANVLTFGAGSRLTVL.

The V gene is TRBV27, the J gene TRBJ2-7; D gene uncertain. CDR3 size: 13 residues. Trimming took 10 bases from V and 2 from J, leaving 15 bases between them. Germline assignment: CDR1 MNHEY and CDR2 SMNVEV (reference sequence). CDR3 in DNA: TGTGCCACTAGAAAGACGGGCACCTACGAGCAGTACTTC. This gives the protein CATRKTGTYEQYF.

In this sample, this clone turned up a few times. The rearrangement joins TRBV7-3 to TRBJ2-5; D might be TRBD2 (6 bases). There are 13 residues in the CDR3. V gave up 5 bases and J gave up 5 bases, with 12 bases separating them. Germline V gene data show CDR1 as SGHTA and CDR2 as FQGTGA. The CDR3 nucleotides are TGTGCCAGCAGCGTCTCGGGACTTGAGACCCAGTACTTC. Encoded protein: CASSVSGLETQYF.

The genes are TRBV9 and TRBJ2-2, with D unresolved. Looked up from germline, CDR1 is SGDLS and CDR2 is YYNGEE. V shed 4 bases and J shed 6 bases, with 10 bases lying between them. The CDR3 sequence is 13 residues long. The CDR3 protein is CASSPDVAGELFF. CDR3 sequence (DNA): TGTGCCAGCAGCCCGGATGTTGCCGGGGAGCTGTTTTTT.

V gene TRBV2 combines with J gene TRBJ2-3; tentatively, D is TRBD2 (6 bases). The V gene lost 4 bases and the J gene lost 2 bases, with 13 bases spanning the gap. Germline CDR1 SNHLY, CDR2 FYNNEI. The CDR3 contains 15 residues. CDR3 residues: CASSGDSGSTDTQYF. CDR3 in DNA: TGTGCCAGCAGTGGGGATAGCGGTTCCACAGATACGCAGTATTTT.

V and J are TRBV7-3 and TRBJ1-1; possibly TRBD1 for D (5 bases). The CDR3 sequence is 15 residues long. CDR1 is SGHTA and CDR2 is FQGTGA in the germline V gene. V was cut by 5 bases and J by 4 bases, with 17 bases left in between. The CDR3 sequence is CASSPSGPWGTEAFF. Written as DNA, the CDR3 is TGTGCCAGCAGCCCCTCGGGGCCCTGGGGCACTGAAGCTTTCTTT.